The 7 T cell receptor beta chains listed next were all sequenced from one sample in a study of identical twins. TCRdb analysed the 5' RACE reads with MiXCR anew, one entry per CDR3 protein. The sample lists about 470,000 distinct CDR3 sequences; roughly 24% were seen once. The sample was also reused in another study, on T cells expressing NK-cell markers.

Material: CD4+ T cells sorted from blood. Every receptor here comes from a woman between 18 and 29 years old in good health.

The sample holds a few counts of this clonotype. The V and J genes are TRBV2 and TRBJ1-5; weak D call: TRBD1 (5 bases). V was cut by 7 bases and J by 6 bases, with 16 bases left in between. The CDR3 is 14 residues long. Germline V lookup: CDR1 SNHLY, CDR2 FYNNEI. CDR3 loop: CASTGDLAGQPQHF. The CDR3 DNA is TGTGCCAGCACGGGGGATCTAGCAGGTCAGCCCCAGCATTTT. The whole variable domain, remainder taken from reference TRBV2 and TRBJ1-5, is EPEVTQTPSHQVTQMGQEVILRCVPISNHLYFYWYRQILGQKVEFLVSFYNNEISEKSEIFDDQFSVERPDGSNFTLKIRSTKLEDSAMYFCASTGDLAGQPQHFGDGTRLSIL.

This clonotype showed up many times. The genes are TRBV3-1 and TRBJ2-7, with unresolved D. Trimming left V 4 bases short and J 1 base short, with 5 bases between. The CDR3 has 12 amino acids. Germline-derived CDR1 and CDR2 are LGHDT and YNNKEL (reference sequence). This chain's CDR3 is CASSRLSYEQYF. DNA of the CDR3: TGTGCCAGCAGCCGGCTATCCTACGAGCAGTACTTC.

This clonotype showed up just a few times. The junction shows a germline mismatch at one end, possibly a read error. The chain's CDR3 is CASSQAGGRFGGELFF. DNA of the CDR3: TGTGCCAGCAGTCAAGCGGGGGGCCGCTTTGGCGGGGAGCTGTTTTTT. V and J are TRBV6-1 and TRBJ2-2; 9 bases line up with TRBD2. Germline V gene data show CDR1 as MNHNS and CDR2 as SASEGT. The CDR3 contains 16 residues.

The chain combines TRBV7-9 with TRBJ2-3; 8 nucleotides match TRBD2. The CDR3 totals 14 residues. Germline CDR1 SEHNR, CDR2 FQNEAQ (reference sequence). The J segment lost 1 base and the V segment lost 7 bases, leaving 4 bases of the junction unmatched. For the CDR3, the DNA is TGTGCCAGCACCTTCGGGGGGGGCACAGATACGCAGTATTTT. Protein sequence: CASTFGGGTDTQYF.

This clonotype showed up just a few times. The genes are TRBV5-8 and TRBJ2-2, with TRBD1 as a possible D gene (5 bases). CDR1 SGHTS and CDR2 YDEGEE come from the germline V gene. The CDR3 covers 14 residues. Trimming removed 3 bases from V and 5 bases from J, with 11 bases in between. CDR3 loop: CASSSGSRTGELFF. CDR3 DNA sequence: TGTGCCAGCAGCTCAGGGTCGCGGACCGGGGAGCTGTTTTTT.

This clonotype was seen once. The CDR3 is CASSSKGLAGSTDTQYF. CDR3 nucleotides: TGTGCCAGCAGCTCAAAGGGACTAGCGGGTAGCACAGATACGCAGTATTTT. The chain employs TRBV11-2 and TRBJ2-3; 12 nucleotides match TRBD2. J was trimmed by 0 bases and V by 4 bases; bases with no gene match: 5. Germline-derived CDR1 and CDR2 are SGHAT and FQNNGV. This CDR3 region has 17 residues.

This clonotype was seen more than once but under ten times. The CDR3 reads CASSSGMTQYF. CDR3 nucleotides: TGTGCCAGCAGTTCCGGGATGACCCAGTATTTT. The rearrangement joins TRBV7-2 to TRBJ2-3; possibly TRBD2 for D (5 bases). Trimming left V 6 bases short and J 12 bases short, with 13 bases between. There are 11 residues in the CDR3. Germline V gene lookup returns CDR1 SGHTA and CDR2 FQGNSA. The full variable domain, rest sourced from reference TRBV7-2 and TRBJ2-3, is GAGVSQSPSNKVTEKGKDVELRCDPISGHTALYWYRQSLGQGLEFLIYFQGNSAPDKSGLPSDRFSAERTGGSVSTLTIQRTQQEDSAVYLCASSSGMTQYFGPGTRLTVL.